These 3 T cell receptor beta chains came from one sample sequenced in a study of neoadjuvant anti-PD-1 for oral cavity cancer. Time point: after neoadjuvant nivolumab, at surgical resection. Profiling relied on immunoSEQ multiplex PCR, and the TCRdb table lists in-frame clones only, not all of them. The sample includes more than 25,000 clones, 80% seen only once; the top ten take roughly 3.2%. The sequencing used PBMCs, collected after nivolumab (anti-PD-1) treatment. Receptor source: a person aged 35-79 years with oral cavity squamous cell carcinoma.

The DNA for the CDR3 is TGTGCCAGCAGCGTAGGAGGGACTAACCAAGAGACCCAGTACTTC. Its protein product is CASSVGGTNQETQYF. The rearrangement joins TRBV9 to TRBJ2-5, with TRBD2 matching over 7 bases. The CDR3 is 15 residues long. The ends lost 0 bases at V and 0 bases at J; junction bases unmatched: 2. Germline V lookup: CDR1 SGDLS, CDR2 YYNGEE.

This clone has only one observation. The CDR3 coding sequence is TGTGCCAGCAGCTTAGAGTGGGAGGTCTATGGCTACACCTTC. Its translation: CASSLEWEVYGYTF. J is TRBJ1-2 and V is TRBV7-9, with unresolved D. The CDR3 runs 14 residues. V was trimmed by 1 base and J by 4 bases, leaving 10 bases between them. CDR1 and CDR2 (germline): SEHNR, FQNEAQ (reference sequence).

The chain recombines TRBV29-1 with TRBJ1-5, with D possibly TRBD1 on 5 matching bases. Germline loops: CDR1 SQVTM, CDR2 ANQGSEA. The CDR3 totals 13 residues. Trimming removed 1 base from V and 7 bases from J, with 11 bases in between. CDR3 DNA sequence: TGCAGCGTTGAAGTCGCAGGGAGACAGCCCCAGCATTTT. Translation gives CSVEVAGRQPQHF.